This T cell receptor (beta chain) is from a study of identical twins. General observations from the study: The models gave estimates that fell short of the out-of-frame TCR alpha sharing seen in monozygotic twins. Insertion counts were lower in abundant cord blood beta clonotypes, a trend that memory repertoires did not show.

This clonotype was detected only a few times. Its antigen is still unknown. Donors were all healthy Caucasians. cDNA carried unique molecular identifiers, and a universal primer site was added by template switching. MiXCR, run by TCRdb on the 5' RACE reads, gives a single entry per CDR3 protein. The sample yields over 550,000 distinct CDR3 sequences, 7% to 7.5% seen once. Trimming at V came to 4 bases and at J to 3 bases, leaving 9 bases not matched to a gene. Germline V gives CDR1 KGHDR, CDR2 SFDVKD. This CDR3 has 17 amino acids. The sample was also reused in another study, on yellow fever vaccine responses in identical twins.

The sample was PBMCs. The TCR comes from a young woman in good health. The chain combines TRBV24-1 with TRBJ2-1; TRBD2 aligns across 9 bases. The CDR3, as DNA: TGTGCCACCAGTGACACCAGGGGTAGCGGGGGCTACAATGAGCAGTTCTTC. This codes for CATSDTRGSGGYNEQFF.